This TCR beta chain was obtained from a study of blood T cell repertoires in COVID-19 (dated by TCRdb to the early 2020s). Turning to the overall study: Samples covering the acute and convalescent phases of COVID-19 were provided by collaborators in the United States, Italy and Spain. The prospective study material was composed of cDNA or gDNA derived from T cells, B-cell-depleted T cells, or PBMCs. Deeply sampled blood TCRbeta repertoires from subjects exposed to, actively infected with, or recovered from COVID-19 were included in the dataset. The repertoires were released in a freely available public database meant as a resource for research on the immune response to SARS-CoV-2. The samples were drawn from the first 160 participants of the ongoing ImmuneRACE study and from 1,254 subjects provided by 6 global collaborators. Nearly every sample came with metadata listing a de-identified subject ID, COVID-19 status, age in years and sex. HLA class I and class II types, where available, came from metadata supplied by the sample provider rather than from assay-based typing.

Broad study findings and their caveats: How much clinical and demographic metadata was included differed by source and by participant, and the metadata was provided uncurated.

On this clone itself: The antigen it binds to is not known. No much larger clone is present one base from it, and per-base qualities are unavailable.

TCRbeta CDR3 regions were amplified from genomic DNA by means of the immunoSEQ Assay, a bias-controlled multiplex PCR. On the study's bioinformatics: Nucleated cell counts per sample were estimated from amplification of reference gene primers within the assay. Sequence reads were collapsed and filtered to measure the absolute abundance of every unique TCRbeta CDR3 rearrangement. Productive Simpson clonality was computed per sample as the square root of Simpson's diversity index over productive rearrangements. TCRdb carries this immuneACCESS record with in-frame sequences only. Its versions omit some clonotypes, under half of them owing to an unresolved V gene in the studies checked, with the rest unexplained. D and trimming were read from the DNA, whereas the V and J calls and clone size are those reported in that table. In all, the sample holds over 150,000 clones, and approximately 84% of those were seen once. Clones ranked in the top ten supply 3.2% of the sample.

CDR1 and CDR2 (MNHEY, SMNVEV) derive from the germline V gene (reference sequence). Deletion took 6 bases off V and 1 base off J, with a span of 11 bases between the germline ends. The CDR3 sequence holds 14 residues, the cysteine and phenylalanine included. The read is trimmed to its CDR3 DNA, 42 bases read in frame from base 1. Participants in the prospective study were enrolled through a virtual design, were aged roughly 18 to 100 years, and lived in 20 to 30 United States geographic areas. In the prospective study, participants were assigned to cohorts based on the clinical history participants reported in a screening survey and a study questionnaire. For ImmuneRACE Cohort 3, a participant was defined as recovered based on two consecutive negative NP/OP PCR tests, clearance by a healthcare professional, or resolution of symptoms. Each participant in the prospective study had whole blood, serum and a nasopharyngeal or oropharyngeal swab collected by mobile phlebotomists. Over a roughly 2-month period, participants in the prospective study had the option of providing additional blood draws and questionnaires. Blood samples from the prospective study were shipped frozen or at room temperature prior to DNA extraction.

The receptor comes from a young woman who had recovered from COVID-19. The V gene is TRBV27 and the J gene is TRBJ2-3, with a weak D call of TRBD1 (6 bases match). Material for sequencing was PBMCs or T cells enriched from blood (not recorded which). The CDR3 reads CASSRAGGTDTQYF. The bases are TGTGCCAGCAGCCGGGCAGGGGGCACAGATACGCAGTATTTT.